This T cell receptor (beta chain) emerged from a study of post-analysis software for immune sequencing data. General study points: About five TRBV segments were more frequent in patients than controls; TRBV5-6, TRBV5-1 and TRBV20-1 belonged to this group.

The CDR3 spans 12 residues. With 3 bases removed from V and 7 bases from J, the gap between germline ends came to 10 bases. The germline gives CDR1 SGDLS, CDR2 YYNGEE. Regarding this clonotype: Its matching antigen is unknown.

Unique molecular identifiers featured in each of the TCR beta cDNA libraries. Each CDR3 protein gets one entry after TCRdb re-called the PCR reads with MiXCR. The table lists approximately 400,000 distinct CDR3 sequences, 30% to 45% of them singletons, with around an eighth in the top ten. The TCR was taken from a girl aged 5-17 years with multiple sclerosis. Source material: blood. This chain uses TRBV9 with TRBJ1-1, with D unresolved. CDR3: CASSAETDEAFF. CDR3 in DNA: TGTGCCAGCAGCGCGGAAACGGATGAAGCTTTCTTT.